The present TCR beta chain was sequenced within a study of OX40 agonist ivuxolimab in advanced cancers. At the level of the study: Ivuxolimab, an antibody acting as an agonist of OX40 (CD134), was used to treat patients.

Data came from immunoSEQ multiplex PCR; TCRdb stores just in-frame clones and leaves some out. The data hold around 70,000 clones, with approximately 87% observed a single time. J lost 2 bases, V lost 3 bases, and 10 bases had no gene match. The CDR3 has 16 residues. In germline, CDR1 is SGHRS, CDR2 YFSETQ. Sample: CD4+ or CD8+ T cells sorted from blood, taken in a trial of the OX40 agonist ivuxolimab. The origin of this receptor is an adult with an advanced solid tumor such as melanoma, head and neck, liver or kidney cancer. The V call is TRBV5-1, the J call TRBJ1-1; 7 nucleotides line up with TRBD1. DNA of the CDR3: TGCGCCAGCAGCTCAACCGGGACAGCGCCTAACACTGAAGCTTTCTTT. It translates to CASSSTGTAPNTEAFF.